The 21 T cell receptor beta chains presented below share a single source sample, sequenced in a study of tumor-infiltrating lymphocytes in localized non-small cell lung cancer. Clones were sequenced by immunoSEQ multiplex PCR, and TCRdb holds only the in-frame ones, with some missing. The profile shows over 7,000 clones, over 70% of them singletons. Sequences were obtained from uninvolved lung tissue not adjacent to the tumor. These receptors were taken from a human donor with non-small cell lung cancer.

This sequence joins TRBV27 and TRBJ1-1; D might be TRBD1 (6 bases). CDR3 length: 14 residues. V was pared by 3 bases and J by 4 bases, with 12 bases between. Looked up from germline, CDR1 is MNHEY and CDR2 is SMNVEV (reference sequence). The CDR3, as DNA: TGTGCCAGCAGTTTTGGGGGGGGGCTCACTGAAGCTTTCTTT. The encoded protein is CASSFGGGLTEAFF.

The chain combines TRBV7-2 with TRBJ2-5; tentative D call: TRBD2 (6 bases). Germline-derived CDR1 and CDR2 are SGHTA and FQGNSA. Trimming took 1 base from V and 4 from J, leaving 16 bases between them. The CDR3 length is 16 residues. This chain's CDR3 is CASSLVRALGGETQYF. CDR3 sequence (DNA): TGTGCCAGCAGCTTAGTAAGAGCTCTGGGGGGAGAGACCCAGTACTTC.

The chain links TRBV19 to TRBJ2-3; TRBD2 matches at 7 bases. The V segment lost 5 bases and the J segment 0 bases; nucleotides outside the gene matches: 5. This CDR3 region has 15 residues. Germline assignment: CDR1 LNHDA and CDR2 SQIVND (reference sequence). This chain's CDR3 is CASSASGSSTDTQYF. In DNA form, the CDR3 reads TGTGCCAGTAGTGCTAGCGGTTCTAGCACAGATACGCAGTATTTT.

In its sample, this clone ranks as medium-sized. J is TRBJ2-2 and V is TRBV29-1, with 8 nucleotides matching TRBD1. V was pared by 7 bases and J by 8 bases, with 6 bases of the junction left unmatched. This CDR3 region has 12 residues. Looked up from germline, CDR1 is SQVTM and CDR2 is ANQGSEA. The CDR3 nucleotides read TGCAGCGGATTCAGGGGGCAGGGGGAGCTGTTTTTT. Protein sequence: CSGFRGQGELFF.

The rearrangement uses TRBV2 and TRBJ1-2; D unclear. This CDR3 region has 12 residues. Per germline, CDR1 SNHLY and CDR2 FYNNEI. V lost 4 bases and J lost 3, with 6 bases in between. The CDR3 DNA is TGTGCCAGCAGTGTACGGGACTATGGCTACACCTTC. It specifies CASSVRDYGYTF.

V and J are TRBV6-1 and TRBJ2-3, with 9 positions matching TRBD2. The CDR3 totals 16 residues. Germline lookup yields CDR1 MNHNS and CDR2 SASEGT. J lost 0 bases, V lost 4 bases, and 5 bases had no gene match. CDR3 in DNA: TGTGCCAGCAGTGCTAGTCTAGCGGGGAGCACAGATACGCAGTATTTT. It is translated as CASSASLAGSTDTQYF.

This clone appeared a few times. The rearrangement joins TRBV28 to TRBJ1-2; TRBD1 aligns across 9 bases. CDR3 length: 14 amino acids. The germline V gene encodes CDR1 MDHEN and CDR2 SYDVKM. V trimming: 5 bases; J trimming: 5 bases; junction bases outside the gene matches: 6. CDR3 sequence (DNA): TGTGCCAGCAGTACACGCGGGACAGGGTATGGCTACACCTTC. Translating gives CASSTRGTGYGYTF.

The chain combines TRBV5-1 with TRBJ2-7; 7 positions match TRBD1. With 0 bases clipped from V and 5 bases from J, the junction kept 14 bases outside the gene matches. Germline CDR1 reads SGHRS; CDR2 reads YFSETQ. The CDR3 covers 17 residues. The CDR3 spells CASSLEGLTGLGDEQYF. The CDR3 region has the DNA TGCGCCAGCAGCTTGGAAGGATTGACAGGGCTTGGGGACGAGCAGTACTTC.

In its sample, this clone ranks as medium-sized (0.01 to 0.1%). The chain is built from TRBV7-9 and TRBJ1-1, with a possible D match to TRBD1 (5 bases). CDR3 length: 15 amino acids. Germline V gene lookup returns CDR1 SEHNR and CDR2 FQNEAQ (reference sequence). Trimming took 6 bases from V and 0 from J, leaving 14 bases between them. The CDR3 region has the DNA TGTGCCAGCAGTCAATTGGGGGAAGTGAACACTGAAGCTTTCTTT. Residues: CASSQLGEVNTEAFF.

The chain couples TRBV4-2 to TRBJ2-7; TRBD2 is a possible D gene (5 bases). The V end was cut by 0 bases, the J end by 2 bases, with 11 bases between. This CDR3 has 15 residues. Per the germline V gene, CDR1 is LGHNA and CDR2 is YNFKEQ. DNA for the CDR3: TGTGCCAGCAGCCAAGAAACTAGTCTGCCCTACGAGCAGTACTTC. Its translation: CASSQETSLPYEQYF.

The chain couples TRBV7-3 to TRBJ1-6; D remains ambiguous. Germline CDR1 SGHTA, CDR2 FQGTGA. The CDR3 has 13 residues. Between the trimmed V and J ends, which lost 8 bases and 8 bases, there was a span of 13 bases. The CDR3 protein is CASGPGGDSPLHF. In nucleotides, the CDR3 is TGTGCCAGCGGTCCAGGAGGTGATTCACCCCTCCACTTT.

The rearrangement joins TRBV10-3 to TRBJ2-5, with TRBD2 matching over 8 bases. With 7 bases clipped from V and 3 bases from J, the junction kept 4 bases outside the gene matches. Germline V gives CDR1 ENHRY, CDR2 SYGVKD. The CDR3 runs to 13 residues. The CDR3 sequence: CAIKSREEETQYF. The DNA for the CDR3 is TGTGCCATCAAATCGCGGGAGGAAGAGACCCAGTACTTC.

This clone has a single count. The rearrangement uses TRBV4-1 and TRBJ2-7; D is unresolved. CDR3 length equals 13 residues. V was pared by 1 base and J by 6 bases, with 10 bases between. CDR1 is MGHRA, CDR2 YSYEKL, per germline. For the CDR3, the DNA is TGCGCCAGCAGCCAAGTGGCATCGGTCGAGCAGTACTTC. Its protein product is CASSQVASVEQYF.

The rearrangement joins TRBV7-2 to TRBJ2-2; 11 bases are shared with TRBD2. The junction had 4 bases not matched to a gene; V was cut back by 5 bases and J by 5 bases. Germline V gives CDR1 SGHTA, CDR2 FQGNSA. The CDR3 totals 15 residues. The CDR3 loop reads CASSVRLAGTGELFF. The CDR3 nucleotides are TGTGCCAGCAGCGTTCGACTAGCGGGAACCGGGGAGCTGTTTTTT. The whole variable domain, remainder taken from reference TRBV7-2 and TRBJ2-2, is GAGVSQSPSNKVTEKGKDVELRCDPISGHTALYWYRQSLGQGLEFLIYFQGNSAPDKSGLPSDRFSAERTGGSVSTLTIQRTQQEDSAVYLCASSVRLAGTGELFFGEGSRLTVL.

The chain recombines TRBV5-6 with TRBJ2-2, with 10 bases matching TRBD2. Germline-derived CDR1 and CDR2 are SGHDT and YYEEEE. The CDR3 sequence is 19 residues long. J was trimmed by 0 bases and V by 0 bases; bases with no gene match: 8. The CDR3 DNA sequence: TGTGCCAGCAGCTTGGAATTAGCGGGAGGCTACACGAACACCGGGGAGCTGTTTTTT. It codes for CASSLELAGGYTNTGELFF.

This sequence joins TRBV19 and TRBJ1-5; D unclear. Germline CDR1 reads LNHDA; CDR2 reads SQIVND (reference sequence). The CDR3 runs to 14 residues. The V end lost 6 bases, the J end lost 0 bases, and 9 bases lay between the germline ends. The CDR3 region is CASSPDHSNQPQHF. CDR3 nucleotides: TGTGCCAGTAGCCCAGACCATAGCAATCAGCCCCAGCATTTT.

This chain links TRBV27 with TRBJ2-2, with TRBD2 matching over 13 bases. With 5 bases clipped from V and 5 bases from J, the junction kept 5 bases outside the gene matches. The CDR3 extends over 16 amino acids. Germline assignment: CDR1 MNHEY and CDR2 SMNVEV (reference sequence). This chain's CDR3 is CASSRLAGGLTGELFF. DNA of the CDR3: TGTGCCAGCAGTCGACTAGCGGGAGGATTAACCGGGGAGCTGTTTTTT.

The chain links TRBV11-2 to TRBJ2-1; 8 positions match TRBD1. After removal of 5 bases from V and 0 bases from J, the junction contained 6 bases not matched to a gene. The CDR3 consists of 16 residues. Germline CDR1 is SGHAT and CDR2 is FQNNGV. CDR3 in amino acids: CASSPSGTGSYNEQFF. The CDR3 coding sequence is TGTGCCAGCAGCCCGTCCGGGACAGGCTCCTACAATGAGCAGTTCTTC.

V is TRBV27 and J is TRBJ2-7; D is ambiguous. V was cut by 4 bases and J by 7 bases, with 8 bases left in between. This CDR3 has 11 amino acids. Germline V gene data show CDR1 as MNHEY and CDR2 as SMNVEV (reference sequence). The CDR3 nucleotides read TGTGCCAGCAGTTCCCCCGGTGAGCAGTACTTC. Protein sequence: CASSSPGEQYF.

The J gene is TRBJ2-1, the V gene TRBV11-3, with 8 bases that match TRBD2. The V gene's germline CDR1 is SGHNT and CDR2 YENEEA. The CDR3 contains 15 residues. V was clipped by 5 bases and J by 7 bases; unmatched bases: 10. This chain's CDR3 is CASSPRTSPENEQFF. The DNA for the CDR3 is TGTGCCAGCAGCCCCCGGACTAGCCCAGAGAATGAGCAGTTCTTC.

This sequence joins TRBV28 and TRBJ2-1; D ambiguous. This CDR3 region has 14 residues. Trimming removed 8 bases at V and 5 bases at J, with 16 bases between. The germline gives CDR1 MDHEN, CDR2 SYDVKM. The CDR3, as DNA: TGTGCCAGCTCCTCCTGGGTGGCCCACAATGAGCAGTTCTTC. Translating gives CASSSWVAHNEQFF.